The clone carrying this TCR beta chain is classed as medium-sized. The antigen is undetermined. The sample is drawn from a study of cytomegalovirus exposure and HLA in healthy donors. Study summary: An analysis done earlier identified almost 120 million unique TCR beta sequences from about 179 million T cells.

Use of 60 Vbeta and 13 Jbeta primers characterized the PCR. Sequencing used immunoSEQ multiplex PCR; TCRdb keeps in-frame clones, though not all of them. The sample shows over 150,000 clones, about 63% of them seen only once. Study-level results: Among immune exposure information, only CMV serostatus was available.

V lost 4 bases, J lost 3 bases, and 8 bases stayed unmatched. The CDR3 length is 15 residues. Germline V gene data show CDR1 as LGHNA and CDR2 as YNFKEQ. This chain links TRBV4-2 with TRBJ1-1; 7 bases map to TRBD1. This receptor was obtained from a woman in her thirties or forties in good health and CMV-seropositive. The sample consisted of PBMCs. This chain's CDR3 is CASSRYTGVDTEAFF. The CDR3 region has the DNA TGTGCCAGCAGCCGTTATACAGGGGTGGACACTGAAGCTTTCTTT.